The clone carrying this T cell receptor (beta chain) has only a few counts. V was clipped by 5 bases and J by 3 bases, with 14 bases between them. Germline V lookup: CDR1 PRHDT, CDR2 FYEKMQ (reference sequence). This CDR3 region has 14 residues. MiXCR, run by TCRdb on the 5' RACE reads, gives a single entry per CDR3 protein. The data show fewer than 90,000 distinct CDR3 sequences, less than 5.5% seen once. This sample stems from a study of neurological immune-mediated disorders. The rearrangement joins TRBV13 to TRBJ2-7; D may match TRBD1 or TRBD2 (5 bases each). Input material: PBMCs. The receptor comes from a man aged 18-30 years with multiple sclerosis. CDR3 loop: CASSATGTVYEQYF. CDR3 nucleotides: TGTGCCAGCAGCGCCACCGGGACGGTCTACGAGCAGTACTTC.